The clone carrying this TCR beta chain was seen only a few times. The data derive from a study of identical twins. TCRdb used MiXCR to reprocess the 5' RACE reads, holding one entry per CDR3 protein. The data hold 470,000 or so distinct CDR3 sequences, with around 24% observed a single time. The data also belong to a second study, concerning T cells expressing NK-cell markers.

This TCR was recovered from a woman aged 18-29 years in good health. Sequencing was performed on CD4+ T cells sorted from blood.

CDR3 protein: CSARGVGRIDTQYF. CDR3 nucleotides: TGCAGTGCCAGGGGGGTCGGGAGGATTGATACGCAGTATTTT. The rearrangement links TRBV20-1 to TRBJ2-3, with D tentatively TRBD1 or TRBD2 (7 bases each). The V end lost 6 bases, the J end lost 6 bases, and 19 bases lay between the germline ends. This CDR3 contains 14 residues. The germline CDR1 and CDR2 sequences are DFQATT and SNEGSKA (reference sequence).